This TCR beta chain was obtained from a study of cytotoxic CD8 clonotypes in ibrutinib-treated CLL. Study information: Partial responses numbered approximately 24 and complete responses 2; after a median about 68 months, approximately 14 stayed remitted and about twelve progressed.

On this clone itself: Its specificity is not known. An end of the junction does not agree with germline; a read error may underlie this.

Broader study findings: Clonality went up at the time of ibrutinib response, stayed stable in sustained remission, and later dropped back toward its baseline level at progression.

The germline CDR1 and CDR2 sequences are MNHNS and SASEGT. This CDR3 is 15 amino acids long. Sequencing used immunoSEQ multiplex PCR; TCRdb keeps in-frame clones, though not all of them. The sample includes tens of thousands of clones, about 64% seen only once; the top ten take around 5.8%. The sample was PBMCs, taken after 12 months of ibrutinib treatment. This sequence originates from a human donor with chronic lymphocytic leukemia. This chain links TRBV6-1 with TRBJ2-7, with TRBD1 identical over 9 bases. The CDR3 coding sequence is TGTGCCAGCAGCGAAGGGACAGGGTTCCCCTACGAGCAGTACTTC. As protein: CASSEGTGFPYEQYF.